This T cell receptor (beta chain) emerged from a study of T-cell reconstitution after alpha-beta-depleted transplantation in children. Preparation of the TCRbeta library used unique molecular identifiers. TCRdb independently ran MiXCR on the PCR reads; one entry per CDR3 protein. In the table there are about 980,000 distinct CDR3 sequences, about 31% of which are singletons. Notes on the study in general: From newly produced T cells came most of the T-cell counts and diversity one year after transplant.

This clonotype was counted ten times or more. Antigen: not known. Trimming took 3 bases from V and 13 from J, leaving 15 bases between them. The CDR3 totals 12 residues. Germline CDR1 and CDR2: KGHSH and LQKENI. The gene calls are TRBV18 and TRBJ1-2; a weak D match, TRBD1 (5 bases). Here the sequenced sample was PBMCs, mostly from graft donor cells, taken 360 days after TCRalphabeta/CD19-depleted stem cell transplant. This clonotype was sampled from a boy in the first two years of life who had a stem cell transplant for SCID, so the T cells may come from the graft donor. CDR3 amino acids: CASSPKGEGSTF. CDR3 in DNA: TGTGCCAGCTCACCGAAAGGGGAGGGATCCACCTTC.